This T cell receptor beta chain derives from a study of cytomegalovirus exposure and HLA in healthy donors. Study-level results: In a later analysis, an Asian-associated ancestry cluster reportedly showed fewer N-insertions than the approximately 610-donor mean. Some highly shared sequence variants likely arose as a pipeline artifact.

In regard to this clone: Its specificity is unknown.

The PCR was carried out with 60 Vbeta primers and 13 Jbeta primers. Per the original methods: In a later analysis, 80 million or so unique TCR beta chains included roughly 11 million shared by two or more donors. Using immunoSEQ multiplex PCR, the repertoire was profiled, and TCRdb retains in-frame clones only, with some absent. V, J and clone size reflect that table, while D and trimming were determined from the DNA. This sample has some 150,000 clones, with roughly three quarters found just once. V lost 4 bases, J lost 0 bases, and 5 bases stayed unmatched. The CDR3 runs 16 residues. Germline CDR1 MNHEY, CDR2 SMNVEV (reference sequence). Donors likely had unrecorded immune exposures despite being nominally healthy when sampled.

The sample consisted of PBMCs. This TCR was recovered from a man in his fifties or sixties in good health and CMV-seronegative. This sequence joins TRBV27 and TRBJ2-1; TRBD2 matches at 8 bases. The CDR3 sequence: CASSWSGRGSYNEQFF. For the CDR3, the DNA is TGTGCCAGCAGTTGGAGCGGGAGAGGCTCCTACAATGAGCAGTTCTTC.